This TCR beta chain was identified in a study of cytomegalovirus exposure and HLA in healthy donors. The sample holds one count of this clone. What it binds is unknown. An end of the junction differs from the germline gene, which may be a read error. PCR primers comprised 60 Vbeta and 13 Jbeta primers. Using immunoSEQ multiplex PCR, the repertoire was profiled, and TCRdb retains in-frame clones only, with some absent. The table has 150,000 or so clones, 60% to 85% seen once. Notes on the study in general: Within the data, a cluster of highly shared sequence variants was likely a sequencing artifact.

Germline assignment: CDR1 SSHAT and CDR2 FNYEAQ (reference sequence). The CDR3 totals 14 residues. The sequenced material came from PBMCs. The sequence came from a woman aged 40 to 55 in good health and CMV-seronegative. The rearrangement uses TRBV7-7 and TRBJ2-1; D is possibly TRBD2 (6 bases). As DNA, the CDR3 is TGTGCTAGCAGCTTTGGGGCGGGGATCAATGAGCAGTTCTTC. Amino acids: CASSFGAGINEQFF.